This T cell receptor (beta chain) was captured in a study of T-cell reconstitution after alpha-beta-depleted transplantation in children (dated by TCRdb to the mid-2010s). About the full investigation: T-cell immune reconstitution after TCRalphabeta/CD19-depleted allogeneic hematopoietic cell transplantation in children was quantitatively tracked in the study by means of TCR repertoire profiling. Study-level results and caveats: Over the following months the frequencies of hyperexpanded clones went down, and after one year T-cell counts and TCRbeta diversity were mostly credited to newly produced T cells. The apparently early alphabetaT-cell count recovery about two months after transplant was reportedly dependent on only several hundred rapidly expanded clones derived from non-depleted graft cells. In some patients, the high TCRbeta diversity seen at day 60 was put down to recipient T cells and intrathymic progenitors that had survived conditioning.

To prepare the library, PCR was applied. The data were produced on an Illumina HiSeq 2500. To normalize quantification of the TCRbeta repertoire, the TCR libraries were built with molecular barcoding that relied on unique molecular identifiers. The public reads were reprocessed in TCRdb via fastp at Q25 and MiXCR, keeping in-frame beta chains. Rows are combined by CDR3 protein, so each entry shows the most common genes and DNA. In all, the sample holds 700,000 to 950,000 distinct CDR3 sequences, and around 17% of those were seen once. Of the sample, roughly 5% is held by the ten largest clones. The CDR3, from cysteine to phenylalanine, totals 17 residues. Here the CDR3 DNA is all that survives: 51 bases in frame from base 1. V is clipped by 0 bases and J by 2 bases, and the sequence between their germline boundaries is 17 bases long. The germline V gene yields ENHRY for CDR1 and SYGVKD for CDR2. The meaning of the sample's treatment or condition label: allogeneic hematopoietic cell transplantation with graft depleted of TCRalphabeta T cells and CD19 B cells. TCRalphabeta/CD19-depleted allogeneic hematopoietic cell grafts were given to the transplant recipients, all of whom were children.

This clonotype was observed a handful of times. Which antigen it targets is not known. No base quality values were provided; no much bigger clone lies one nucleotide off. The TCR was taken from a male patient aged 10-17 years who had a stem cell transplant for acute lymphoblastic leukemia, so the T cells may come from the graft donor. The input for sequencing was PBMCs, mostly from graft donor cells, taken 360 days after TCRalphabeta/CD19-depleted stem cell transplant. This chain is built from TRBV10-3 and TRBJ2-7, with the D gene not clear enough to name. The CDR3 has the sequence CAISESKYQNSPYEQYF. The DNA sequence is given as TGTGCCATCAGTGAGTCCAAATATCAGAACTCCCCCTACGAGCAGTACTTC.